One and the same sample provided the 27 T cell receptor beta chains below, sequenced in a study of neurological immune-mediated disorders. In TCRdb, the 5' RACE reads were re-called with MiXCR into one record per CDR3 protein. Of about 59,000 distinct CDR3 sequences listed, approximately 25% are singletons. Time point indicated: technical triplicate 2. Sequenced input: PBMCs. The source of these receptors is a man aged 55 to 70 with HTLV-1-associated myelopathy (HAM/TSP).

CDR3 amino acids: CASSPRDKIENEQFF. CDR3 DNA sequence: TGTGCCAGCTCACCGAGGGACAAAATCGAAAATGAGCAGTTCTTC. The chain has TRBV18 and TRBJ2-1, with D tentatively TRBD1 (6 bases). Trimming stripped 3 bases from V and 7 bases from J, with 16 bases between. Germline V gene lookup returns CDR1 KGHSH and CDR2 LQKENI. The CDR3 contains 15 residues.

By frequency in the sample, this clonotype is medium-sized. The gene calls are TRBV5-1 and TRBJ1-1; D uncertain. The CDR3 covers 14 residues. V lost 3 bases to trimming and J lost 1 base, with 10 bases between them. Germline CDR1 and CDR2: SGHRS and YFSETQ. The CDR3 bases are TGCGCCAGCAGCTCGCTACCCTCGAACACTGAAGCTTTCTTT. It translates to CASSSLPSNTEAFF.

Concerning this clonotype: A much more abundant neighbour one base away suggests this may be a read error. The V gene is TRBV3-1, the J gene TRBJ1-1; a possible D gene is TRBD1 (5 bases). This CDR3 has 13 residues. CDR1 is LGHDT and CDR2 is YNNKEL in the germline V gene (reference sequence). As DNA, the CDR3 is TGTGCCATCAGCCAGGGACTCCCACGGGGAGCTTTCTTT. It encodes CAISQGLPRGAFF.

As regards this clonotype: This may be a read error, as it is one base from a much larger clone. J is TRBJ2-1 and V is TRBV10-3, with 9 bases that match TRBD2. The germline V gene encodes CDR1 ENHRY and CDR2 SYGVKD. This CDR3 has 13 amino acids. Written as DNA, the CDR3 is TGTGCCAACAGTGTTACTAGCGGGCAAGAGCAGTTCTTC. Its translation: CANSVTSGQEQFF.

Many counts were recorded for this clonotype. The CDR3 protein is CASSRSGVNQPQHF. The DNA for the CDR3 is TGTGCCAGCAGTCGGTCAGGGGTCAATCAGCCCCAGCATTTT. The chain carries TRBV6-1 and TRBJ1-5, with D possibly matching TRBD1 (6 bases). The CDR3 is 14 residues long. The germline V and J ends were trimmed by 5 bases and 3 bases, with 11 bases remaining between them. The V gene's germline CDR1 is MNHNS and CDR2 SASEGT.

The gene calls are TRBV5-1 and TRBJ2-5, with TRBD1 matching 9 bases. The ends lost 1 base at V and 4 bases at J; junction bases unmatched: 8. The CDR3 consists of 16 residues. From germline, CDR1 is SGHRS and CDR2 YFSETQ. The CDR3 is CASSLYRGRASETQYF. CDR3 in DNA: TGCGCCAGCAGCTTGTACAGGGGGCGGGCATCAGAGACCCAGTACTTC. The whole variable domain, filled in from reference TRBV5-1 and TRBJ2-5, reads KAGVTQTPRYLIKTRGQQVTLSCSPISGHRSVSWYQQTPGQGLQFLFEYFSETQRNKGNFPGRFSGRQFSNSRSEMNVSTLELGDSALYLCASSLYRGRASETQYFGPGTRLLVL.

In this sample, this clonotype turned up many times. V is TRBV7-9 and J is TRBJ2-5; 8 bases align to TRBD2. The junction had 2 bases not matched to a gene; V was cut back by 4 bases and J by 4 bases. The CDR3 loop spans 13 amino acids. CDR1 and CDR2 from the germline V gene are SEHNR and FQNEAQ (reference sequence). The DNA of the CDR3 is TGTGCCAGCAGCTCCGCGGGGGGAGAGACCCAGTACTTC. Amino acids: CASSSAGGETQYF.

This clonotype was observed many times. This rearrangement joins TRBV14 to TRBJ1-1; no reliable D call. The CDR3 extends over 18 amino acids. The V and J ends lost 0 bases and 3 bases respectively, with 20 bases between them. CDR1 and CDR2 from the germline V gene are SGHDN and FVKESK. The CDR3 region is CASSQESQFRNGDTEAFF. The DNA for the CDR3 is TGTGCCAGCAGCCAAGAAAGTCAATTCAGGAACGGGGACACTGAAGCTTTCTTT.

This clonotype has ten or more counts. This rearrangement joins TRBV11-2 to TRBJ2-7, with D possibly matching TRBD1 (6 bases). V lost 0 bases, J lost 5 bases, and 14 bases lay in between. This CDR3 has 15 residues. The germline CDR1 and CDR2 sequences are SGHAT and FQNNGV. The DNA for the CDR3 is TGTGCCAGCAGCTTAGAGGGCAGGGGAAGCGACGAGCAGTACTTC. Amino acid sequence: CASSLEGRGSDEQYF. The full variable domain, completed using reference TRBV11-2 and TRBJ2-7, is EAGVAQSPRYKIIEKRQSVAFWCNPISGHATLYWYQQILGQGPKLLIQFQNNGVVDDSQLPKDRFSAERLKGVDSTLKIQPAKLEDSAVYLCASSLEGRGSDEQYFGPGTRLTVT.

The chain uses TRBV12-3 or TRBV12-4 and TRBJ2-1; 13 positions match TRBD2. The CDR3 runs 16 residues. V was clipped by 6 bases and J by 9 bases; unmatched bases: 11. CDR3 amino acids: CASRDGLAGVWVEQFF. CDR3 bases: TGTGCCAGCAGGGATGGACTAGCGGGAGTATGGGTTGAGCAGTTCTTC.

The J gene is TRBJ1-5, the V gene TRBV10-3; D is perhaps TRBD1 (5 bases). V was shortened by 8 bases and J by 4 bases, with 12 bases between the two germline ends. From germline, CDR1 is ENHRY and CDR2 SYGVKD. The CDR3 totals 13 residues. CDR3 DNA sequence: TGTGCCATCGGTCCGGGACTTAATCAGCCCCAGCATTTT. It yields the protein CAIGPGLNQPQHF.

The chain joins TRBV5-5 to TRBJ2-3; TRBD1 matches at 7 bases. The V and J ends lost 9 bases and 4 bases, in that order; junction bases with no gene match: 8. Germline CDR1 and CDR2: SGHKS and YYEKEE (reference sequence). This CDR3 region has 13 residues. Here the CDR3 reads CATQRQGADTQYF. DNA for the CDR3: TGTGCCACCCAACGACAGGGTGCAGATACGCAGTATTTT.

Only a few counts were recorded for this clonotype. The rearrangement uses TRBV11-2 and TRBJ2-7; D not certain. Trimming cost V 0 bases and J 6 bases, with 21 bases left between them. The CDR3 is 17 residues long. Germline V gene sequence: CDR1 SGHAT, CDR2 FQNNGV. In DNA, the CDR3 is TGTGCCAGCAGCTTAGATGGCGGCAGGCCTCTTCCCGGCGAGCAGTACTTC. As protein: CASSLDGGRPLPGEQYF.

This clonotype is a singleton in its sample. The rearrangement joins TRBV9 to TRBJ1-1; 8 positions match TRBD1. With 3 bases clipped from V and 0 bases from J, the junction kept 10 bases outside the gene matches. The CDR3 is 17 residues long. Germline CDR1 is SGDLS and CDR2 is YYNGEE. The CDR3 DNA reads TGTGCCAGCAGCGAGGGGACAGGCGTATCTCTGAACACTGAAGCTTTCTTT. Translating it yields CASSEGTGVSLNTEAFF.

This chain uses TRBV6-5 with TRBJ2-1; no definite D call. Germline V gene data show CDR1 as MNHEY and CDR2 as SVGAGI. With 4 bases removed from V and 6 bases from J, the gap between germline ends came to 10 bases. CDR3 length: 13 amino acids. The DNA of the CDR3 is TGTGCCAGCAGTTCTTACAGTGCCAATGAGCAGTTCTTC. Protein product: CASSSYSANEQFF.

This clonotype has at least ten counts. The rearrangement joins TRBV5-1 to TRBJ2-3, with no clear D. The CDR3 contains 11 residues. Germline CDR1 and CDR2: SGHRS and YFSETQ. V shed 2 bases and J shed 7 bases, with 5 bases lying between them. CDR3 nucleotide sequence: TGCGCCAGCAGCTTCGGTAATACGCAGTATTTT. Translating it yields CASSFGNTQYF.

The chain joins TRBV28 to TRBJ2-7; TRBD1 agrees at 8 bases. The CDR3 is 13 residues long. Germline V gene data show CDR1 as MDHEN and CDR2 as SYDVKM. V lost 6 bases, J lost 3 bases, and 4 bases stayed unmatched. The CDR3 nucleotides are TGTGCCAGCAGGAAGGGACAGGACTACGAGCAGTACTTC. Protein sequence: CASRKGQDYEQYF.

This chain links TRBV7-8 with TRBJ1-5, with 7 bases fitting TRBD1. Looked up from germline, CDR1 is SGHVS and CDR2 is FQNEAQ. With 2 bases clipped from V and 4 bases from J, the junction kept 8 bases outside the gene matches. The CDR3 contains 16 residues. The chain's CDR3 is CASSLNTRQGNQPQHF. The CDR3 region has the DNA TGTGCCAGCAGCTTAAATACGAGACAGGGAAATCAGCCCCAGCATTTT.

The chain recombines TRBV19 with TRBJ2-1; the D is unclear. The V gene's germline CDR1 is LNHDA and CDR2 SQIVND (reference sequence). The CDR3 covers 13 residues. Deletions cut 3 bases from V and 10 bases from J, with 13 bases between. The CDR3 nucleotides are TGTGCCAGTAGTATTGAGAGACGAGTGGAGCAGTTCTTC. Protein sequence: CASSIERRVEQFF.

This clonotype has a count of ten or more. This rearrangement joins TRBV5-6 to TRBJ2-1, with D unclear. The CDR3 has 13 amino acids. Germline lookup yields CDR1 SGHDT and CDR2 YYEEEE. V lost 3 bases, J lost 10 bases, and 14 bases lay in between. CDR3 coding DNA: TGTGCCAGCAGCTGGGGTGTCCACACGGAGCAGTTCTTC. Protein sequence: CASSWGVHTEQFF.

This clonotype occurred many times. The chain recombines TRBV7-9 with TRBJ1-1; no reliable D call. The CDR3 has 13 residues. V was shortened by 5 bases and J by 3 bases, with 10 bases between the two germline ends. CDR1 and CDR2 from the germline V gene are SEHNR and FQNEAQ (reference sequence). The CDR3 nucleotides are TGTGCCAGCAGCCCGGGGATGCACACTGAAGCTTTCTTT. It encodes CASSPGMHTEAFF.

This clonotype was seen at least ten times. V is TRBV14 and J is TRBJ2-1, with 8 bases matching TRBD1. The CDR3 spans 13 residues. Germline lookup yields CDR1 SGHDN and CDR2 FVKESK. V was clipped by 4 bases and J by 10 bases; unmatched bases: 6. In nucleotides, the CDR3 is TGTGCCAGCAGCCGTACTAGGACAGGGGAGCAGTTCTTC. It encodes CASSRTRTGEQFF.

This clonotype was detected many times. The chain is built from TRBV7-2 and TRBJ1-1; unclear D gene. This CDR3 is 11 amino acids long. Trimming removed 4 bases from V and 8 bases from J, with 8 bases in between. From germline, CDR1 is SGHTA and CDR2 FQGNSA. The CDR3 is CASSSYEEAFF. The CDR3 coding sequence is TGTGCCAGCAGCTCCTACGAGGAAGCTTTCTTT.

This clonotype was observed at least ten times. V is TRBV20-1 and J is TRBJ2-1; 7 bases agree with TRBD2. The CDR3 covers 12 residues. V shed 7 bases, J shed 5 bases, and the junction held 5 bases outside the gene matches. Germline V gene data show CDR1 as DFQATT and CDR2 as SNEGSKA (reference sequence). In nucleotides, the CDR3 is TGCAGTGTCTTAGCGGGTAACAATGAGCAGTTCTTC. Its protein is CSVLAGNNEQFF.

The table lists this clonotype with many counts. V is TRBV20-1 and J is TRBJ2-3, with a possible D match to TRBD2 (6 bases). The V and J ends lost 3 bases and 4 bases respectively, with 14 bases between them. Germline CDR1 is DFQATT and CDR2 is SNEGSKA (reference sequence). The CDR3 is made up of 14 amino acids. The CDR3 is CSASGSKKPDTQYF. The CDR3 DNA is TGCAGTGCTAGCGGGAGTAAGAAACCAGATACGCAGTATTTT.

Here the CDR3 reads CASSLDRLSGNTIYF. The CDR3 region has the DNA TGCGCCAGCAGCTTGGACAGGCTATCTGGAAACACCATATATTTT. The chain couples TRBV5-1 to TRBJ1-3; D possibly corresponds to TRBD1 (5 bases). CDR1 SGHRS and CDR2 YFSETQ come from the germline V gene. The CDR3 is made up of 15 amino acids. V lost 0 bases, J lost 1 base, and 8 bases lay in between.

This clonotype has a handful of counts. The chain carries TRBV18 and TRBJ2-5, with TRBD1 matching over 8 bases. J was trimmed by 1 base and V by 6 bases; bases with no gene match: 10. The CDR3 is 16 residues long. In germline, CDR1 is KGHSH, CDR2 LQKENI. Here the CDR3 reads CASSGGPGQAQETQYF. As DNA, the CDR3 is TGTGCCAGCTCGGGAGGACCGGGACAGGCCCAAGAGACCCAGTACTTC.